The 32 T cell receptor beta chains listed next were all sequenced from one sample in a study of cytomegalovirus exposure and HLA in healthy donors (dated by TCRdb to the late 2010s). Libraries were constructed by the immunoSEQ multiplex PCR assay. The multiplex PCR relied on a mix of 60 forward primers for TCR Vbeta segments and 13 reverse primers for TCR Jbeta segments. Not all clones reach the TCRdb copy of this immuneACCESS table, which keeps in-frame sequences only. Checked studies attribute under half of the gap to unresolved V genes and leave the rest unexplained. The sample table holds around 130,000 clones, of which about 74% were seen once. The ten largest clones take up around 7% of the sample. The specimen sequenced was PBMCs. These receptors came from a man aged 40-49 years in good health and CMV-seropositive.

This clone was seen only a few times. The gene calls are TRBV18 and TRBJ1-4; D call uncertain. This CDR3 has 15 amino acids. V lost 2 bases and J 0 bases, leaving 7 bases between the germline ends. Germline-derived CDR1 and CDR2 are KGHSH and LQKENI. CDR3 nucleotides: TGTGCCAGCTCACCAATTCACACAACTAATGAAAAACTGTTTTTT. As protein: CASSPIHTTNEKLFF.

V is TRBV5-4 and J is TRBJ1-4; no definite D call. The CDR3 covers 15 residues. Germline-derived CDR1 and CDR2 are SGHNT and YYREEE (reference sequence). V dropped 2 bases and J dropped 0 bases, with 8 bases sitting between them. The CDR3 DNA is TGTGCCAGCAGCTTTGGAGCGTCAACTAATGAAAAACTGTTTTTT. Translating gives CASSFGASTNEKLFF.

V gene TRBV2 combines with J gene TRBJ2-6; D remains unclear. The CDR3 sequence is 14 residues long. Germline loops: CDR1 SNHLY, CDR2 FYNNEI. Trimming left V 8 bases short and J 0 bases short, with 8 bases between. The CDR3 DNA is TGTGCCAGCGGTGGGCTCTCTGGGGCCAACGTCCTGACTTTC. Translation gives CASGGLSGANVLTF.

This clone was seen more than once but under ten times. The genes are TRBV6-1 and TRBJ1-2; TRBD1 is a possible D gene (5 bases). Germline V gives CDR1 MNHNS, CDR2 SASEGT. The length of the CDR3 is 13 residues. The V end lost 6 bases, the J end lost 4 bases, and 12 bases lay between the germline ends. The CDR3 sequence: CASSEQDSYGYTF. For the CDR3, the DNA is TGTGCCAGCAGCGAACAGGACTCCTATGGCTACACCTTC.

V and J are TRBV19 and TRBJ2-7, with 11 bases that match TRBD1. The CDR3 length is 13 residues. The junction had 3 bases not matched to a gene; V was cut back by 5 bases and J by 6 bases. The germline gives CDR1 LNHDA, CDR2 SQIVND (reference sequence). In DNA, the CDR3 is TGTGCCAGTAGTCTTGGGACAGGGGGCGAGCAGTACTTC. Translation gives CASSLGTGGEQYF.

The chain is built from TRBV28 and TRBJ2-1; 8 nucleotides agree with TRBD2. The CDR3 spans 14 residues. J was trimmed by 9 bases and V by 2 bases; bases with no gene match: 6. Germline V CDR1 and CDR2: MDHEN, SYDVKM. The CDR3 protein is CASSLERELSEQFF. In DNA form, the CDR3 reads TGTGCCAGCAGTTTAGAGCGGGAGTTGAGTGAGCAGTTCTTC.

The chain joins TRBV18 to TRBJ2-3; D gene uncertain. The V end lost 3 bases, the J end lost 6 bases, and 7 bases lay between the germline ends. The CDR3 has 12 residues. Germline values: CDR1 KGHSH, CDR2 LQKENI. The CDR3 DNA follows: TGTGCCAGCTCACCCTTATTGGATACGCAGTATTTT. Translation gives CASSPLLDTQYF.

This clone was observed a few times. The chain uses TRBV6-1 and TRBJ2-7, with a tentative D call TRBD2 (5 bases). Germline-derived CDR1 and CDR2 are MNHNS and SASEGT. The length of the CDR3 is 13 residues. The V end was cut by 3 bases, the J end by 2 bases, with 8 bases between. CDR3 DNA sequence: TGTGCCAGCAGTGATGGAGGTACCTACGAGCAGTACTTC. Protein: CASSDGGTYEQYF.

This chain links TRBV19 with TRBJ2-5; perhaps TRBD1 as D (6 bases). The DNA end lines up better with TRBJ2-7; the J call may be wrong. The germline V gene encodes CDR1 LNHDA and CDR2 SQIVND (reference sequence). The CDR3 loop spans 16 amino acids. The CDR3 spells CASSIGGGHPPLEQYF. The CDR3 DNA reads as TGTGCCAGTAGTATAGGTGGGGGACATCCGCCCCTCGAGCAGTACTTC.

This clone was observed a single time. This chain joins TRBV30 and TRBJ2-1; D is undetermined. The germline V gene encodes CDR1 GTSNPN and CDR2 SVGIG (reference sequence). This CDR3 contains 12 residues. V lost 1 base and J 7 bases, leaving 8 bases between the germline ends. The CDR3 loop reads CAWSGRGNEQFF. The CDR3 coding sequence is TGTGCCTGGAGTGGTCGCGGAAATGAGCAGTTCTTC.

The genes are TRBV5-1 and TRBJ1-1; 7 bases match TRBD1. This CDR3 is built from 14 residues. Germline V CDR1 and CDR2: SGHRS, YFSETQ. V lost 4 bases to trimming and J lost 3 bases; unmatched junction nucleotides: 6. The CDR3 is CASSTTGLDTEAFF. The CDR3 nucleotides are TGCGCCAGCAGCACGACAGGGTTGGACACTGAAGCTTTCTTT. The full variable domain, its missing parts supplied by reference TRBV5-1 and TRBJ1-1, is KAGVTQTPRYLIKTRGQQVTLSCSPISGHRSVSWYQQTPGQGLQFLFEYFSETQRNKGNFPGRFSGRQFSNSRSEMNVSTLELGDSALYLCASSTTGLDTEAFFGQGTRLTVV.

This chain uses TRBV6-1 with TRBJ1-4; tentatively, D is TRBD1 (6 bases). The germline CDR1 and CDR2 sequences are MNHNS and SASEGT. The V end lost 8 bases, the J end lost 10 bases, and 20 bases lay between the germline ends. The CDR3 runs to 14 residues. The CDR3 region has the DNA TGTGCCAGCCGACGCGCAGGGGACGGAGGAAAACTGTTTTTT. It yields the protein CASRRAGDGGKLFF.

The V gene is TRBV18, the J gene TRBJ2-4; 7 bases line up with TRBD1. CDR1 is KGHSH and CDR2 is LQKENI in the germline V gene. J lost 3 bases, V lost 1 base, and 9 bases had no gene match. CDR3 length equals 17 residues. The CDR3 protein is CASSPRGGQLRKNIQYF. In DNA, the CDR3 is TGTGCCAGCTCACCACGAGGGGGCCAGCTCCGCAAAAACATTCAGTACTTC.

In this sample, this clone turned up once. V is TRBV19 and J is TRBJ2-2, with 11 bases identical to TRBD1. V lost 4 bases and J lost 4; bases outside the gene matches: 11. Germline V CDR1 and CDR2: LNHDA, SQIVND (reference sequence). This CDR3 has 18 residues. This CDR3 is CASSTWRPGQGGTGELFF. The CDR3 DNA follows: TGTGCCAGTAGTACATGGAGACCGGGACAGGGGGGCACCGGGGAGCTGTTTTTT.

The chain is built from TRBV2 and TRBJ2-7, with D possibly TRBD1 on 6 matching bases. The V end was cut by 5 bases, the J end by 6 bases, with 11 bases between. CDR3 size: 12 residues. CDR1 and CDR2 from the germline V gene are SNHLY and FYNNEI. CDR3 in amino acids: CASSLQGGEQYF. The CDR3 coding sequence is TGTGCCAGCAGTTTACAGGGTGGCGAGCAGTACTTC.

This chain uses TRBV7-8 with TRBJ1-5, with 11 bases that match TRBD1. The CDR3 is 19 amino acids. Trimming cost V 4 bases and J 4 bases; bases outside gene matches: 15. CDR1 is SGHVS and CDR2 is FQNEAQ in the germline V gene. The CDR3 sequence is CASSSLRDRGLALNQPQHF. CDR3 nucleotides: TGTGCCAGCAGCTCTCTCCGGGACAGGGGGTTAGCATTAAATCAGCCCCAGCATTTT.

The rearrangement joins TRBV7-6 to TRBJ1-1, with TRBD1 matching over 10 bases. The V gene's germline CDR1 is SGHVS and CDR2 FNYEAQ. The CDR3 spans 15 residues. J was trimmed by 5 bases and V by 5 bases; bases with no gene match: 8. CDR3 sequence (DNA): TGTGCCAGCAGCCCTTGGGGGACAGGGGTTACTGAAGCTTTCTTT. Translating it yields CASSPWGTGVTEAFF.

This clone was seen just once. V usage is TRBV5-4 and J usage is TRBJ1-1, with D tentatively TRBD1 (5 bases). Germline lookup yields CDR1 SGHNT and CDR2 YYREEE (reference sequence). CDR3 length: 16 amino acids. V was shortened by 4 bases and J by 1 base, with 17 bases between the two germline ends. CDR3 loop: CASSPVSGAGNTEAFF. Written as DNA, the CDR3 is TGTGCCAGCAGCCCTGTATCTGGGGCTGGGAACACTGAAGCTTTCTTT.

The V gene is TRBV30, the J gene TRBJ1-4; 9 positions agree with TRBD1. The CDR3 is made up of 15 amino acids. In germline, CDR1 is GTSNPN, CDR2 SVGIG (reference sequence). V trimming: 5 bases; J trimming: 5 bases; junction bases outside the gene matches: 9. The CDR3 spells CAWSPTGGGNEKLFF. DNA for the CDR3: TGTGCCTGGTCACCTACAGGGGGCGGGAATGAAAAACTGTTTTTT.

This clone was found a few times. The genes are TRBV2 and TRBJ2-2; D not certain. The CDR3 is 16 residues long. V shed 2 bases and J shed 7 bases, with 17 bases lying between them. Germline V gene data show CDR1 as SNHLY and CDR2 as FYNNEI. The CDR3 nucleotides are TGTGCCAGCAGTGAAAATTTGCCTAATCGTGGCGGGGAGCTGTTTTTT. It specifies CASSENLPNRGGELFF.

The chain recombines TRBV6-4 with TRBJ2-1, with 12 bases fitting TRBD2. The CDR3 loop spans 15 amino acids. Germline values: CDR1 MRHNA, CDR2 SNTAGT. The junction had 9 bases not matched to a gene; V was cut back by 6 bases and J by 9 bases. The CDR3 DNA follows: TGTGCCAGCAGCCTATCTAGCGGGGGGGCCGCTGAGCAGTTCTTC. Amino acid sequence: CASSLSSGGAAEQFF.

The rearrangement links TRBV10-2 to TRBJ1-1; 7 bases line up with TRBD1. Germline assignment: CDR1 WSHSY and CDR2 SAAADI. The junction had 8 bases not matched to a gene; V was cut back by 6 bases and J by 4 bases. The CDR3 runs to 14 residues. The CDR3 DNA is TGCGCCAGCAGAGACCACAGGGGTCGCACTGAAGCTTTCTTT. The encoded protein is CASRDHRGRTEAFF.

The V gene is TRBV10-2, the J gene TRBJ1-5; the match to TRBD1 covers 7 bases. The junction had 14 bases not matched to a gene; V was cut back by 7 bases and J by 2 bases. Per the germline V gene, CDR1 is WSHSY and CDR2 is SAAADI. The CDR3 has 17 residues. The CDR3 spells CASISDIGTAGNQPQHF. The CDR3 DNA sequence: TGCGCCAGCATTTCCGACATCGGGACAGCGGGCAATCAGCCCCAGCATTTT.

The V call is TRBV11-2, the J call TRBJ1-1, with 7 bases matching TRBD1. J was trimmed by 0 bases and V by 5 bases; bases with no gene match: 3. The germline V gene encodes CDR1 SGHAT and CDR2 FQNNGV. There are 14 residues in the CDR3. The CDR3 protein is CASSPGQMNTEAFF. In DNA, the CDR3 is TGTGCCAGCAGCCCGGGACAGATGAACACTGAAGCTTTCTTT.

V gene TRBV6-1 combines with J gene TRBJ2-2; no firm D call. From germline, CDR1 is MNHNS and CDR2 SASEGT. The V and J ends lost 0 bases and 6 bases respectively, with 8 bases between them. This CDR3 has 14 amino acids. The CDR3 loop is CASSEAPVAGELFF. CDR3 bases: TGTGCCAGCAGTGAAGCGCCAGTCGCCGGGGAGCTGTTTTTT.

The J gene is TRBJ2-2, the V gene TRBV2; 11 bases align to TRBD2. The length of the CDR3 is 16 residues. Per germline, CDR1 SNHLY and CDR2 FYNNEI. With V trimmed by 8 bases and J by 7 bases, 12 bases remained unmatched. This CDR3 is CASSGRLAGGLGELFF. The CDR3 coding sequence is TGTGCCAGCTCCGGGAGGCTAGCGGGGGGTCTCGGGGAGCTGTTTTTT.

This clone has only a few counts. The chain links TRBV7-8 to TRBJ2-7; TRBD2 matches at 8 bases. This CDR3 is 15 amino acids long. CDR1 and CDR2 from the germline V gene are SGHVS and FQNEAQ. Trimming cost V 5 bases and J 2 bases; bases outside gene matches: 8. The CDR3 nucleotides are TGTGCCAGCAGCCCCTCGCGGGGGGTAGCCTACGAGCAGTACTTC. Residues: CASSPSRGVAYEQYF.

The CDR3 sequence: CASSLTSGGSYEQYF. DNA for the CDR3: TGTGCCAGCAGCTTAACTAGCGGTGGGTCCTACGAGCAGTACTTC. The chain joins TRBV11-2 to TRBJ2-7; 8 nucleotides agree with TRBD2. Germline CDR1 SGHAT, CDR2 FQNNGV. Trimming at V came to 2 bases and at J to 1 base, leaving 4 bases not matched to a gene. This CDR3 comprises 15 residues. Complete variable domain (other parts from reference TRBV11-2 and TRBJ2-7): EAGVAQSPRYKIIEKRQSVAFWCNPISGHATLYWYQQILGQGPKLLIQFQNNGVVDDSQLPKDRFSAERLKGVDSTLKIQPAKLEDSAVYLCASSLTSGGSYEQYFGPGTRLTVT.

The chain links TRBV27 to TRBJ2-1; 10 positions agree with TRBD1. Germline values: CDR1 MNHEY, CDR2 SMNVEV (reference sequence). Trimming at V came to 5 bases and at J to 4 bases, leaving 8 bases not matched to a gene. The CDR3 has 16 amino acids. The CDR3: CASSPRDRGIYNEQFF. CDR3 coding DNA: TGTGCCAGCAGTCCCCGGGACAGGGGCATATACAATGAGCAGTTCTTC.

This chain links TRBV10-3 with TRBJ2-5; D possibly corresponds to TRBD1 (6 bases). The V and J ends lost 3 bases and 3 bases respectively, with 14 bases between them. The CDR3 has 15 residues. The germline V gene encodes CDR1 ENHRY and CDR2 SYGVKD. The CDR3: CAISDSRTVEETQYF. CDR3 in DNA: TGTGCCATCAGTGATTCCAGGACAGTCGAAGAGACCCAGTACTTC.

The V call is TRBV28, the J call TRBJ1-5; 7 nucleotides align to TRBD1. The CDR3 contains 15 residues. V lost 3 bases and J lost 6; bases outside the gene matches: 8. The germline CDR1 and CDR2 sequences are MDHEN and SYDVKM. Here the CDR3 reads CASSFHRGGGQPQHF. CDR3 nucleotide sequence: TGTGCCAGCAGTTTCCACAGGGGCGGAGGTCAGCCCCAGCATTTT.

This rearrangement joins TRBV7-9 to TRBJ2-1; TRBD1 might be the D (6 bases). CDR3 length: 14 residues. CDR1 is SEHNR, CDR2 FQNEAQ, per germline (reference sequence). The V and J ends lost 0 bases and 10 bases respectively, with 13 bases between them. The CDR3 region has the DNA TGTGCCAGCAGCTTAGCCTCAGGGGTGTGGGAGCAGTTCTTC. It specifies CASSLASGVWEQFF.